The entry below gives a single TCR beta chain sequence along with its context. The source of the sample is a study of blood T cell repertoires in COVID-19. In the study's own analysis: By means of reference gene primer amplification, nucleated cell counts were estimated. Generated by immunoSEQ multiplex PCR, the TCRdb table keeps only in-frame clones and is missing some. From that table come the V and J calls and clone size; the DNA was used to work out D and trimming. The repertoire holds 150,000 to 200,000 clones, with over 75% as singletons. Self-reported history from a screening survey and questionnaire set each donor's cohort. Recovery among Cohort 3 donors was established by two negative PCRs, clearance, or symptom resolution. Sequencing was done on a sample of PBMCs or T cells enriched from blood (not recorded which). The clonotype originates from a woman under 30 who had recovered from COVID-19.

CDR3: CASKRAIGDTQYF. The CDR3, as DNA: TGTGCCAGCAAGAGAGCGATCGGGGATACGCAGTATTTT. V gene TRBV7-3 combines with J gene TRBJ2-3, with unresolved D. Trimming took 7 bases from V and 6 from J, leaving 14 bases between them. Germline CDR1 is SGHTA and CDR2 is FQGTGA. This CDR3 spans 13 amino acids.